This T cell receptor beta chain is drawn from a study of Ad26.COV2.S vaccination and SARS-CoV-2 variants. Losses at the gene ends were 2 bases for V and 3 bases for J; bases not matched to a gene: 4. Germline assignment: CDR1 SGHDN and CDR2 FVKESK. This CDR3 comprises 16 residues. Regarding treatment: approximately 18 received Ad26.COV2.S at low or high dose, single or two shots; about five received placebo; per-sample allocation not given. Material that was analyzed had been drawn on day 63 after the first vaccine or placebo injection. The vaccine antigen was prefusion-stabilized Wuhan SARS-CoV-2 spike. The repertoire was sequenced with immunoSEQ multiplex PCR; TCRdb's copy has only in-frame clones and lacks some. This sample yields some 300,000 clones, of which around four fifths are seen a single time; approximately 2.2% belongs to the top ten.

This chain joins TRBV14 and TRBJ2-1; the match to TRBD2 covers 10 bases. The TCR was taken from a person between 18 and 65 years old who received the Ad26.COV2.S COVID-19 vaccine or a placebo. The sample was peripheral blood, taken in a trial of Ad26.COV2.S vaccine versus placebo. CDR3 loop: CASSQLAGALYNEQFF. Written as DNA, the CDR3 is TGTGCCAGCAGCCAACTAGCGGGGGCCCTCTACAATGAGCAGTTCTTC.